This TCR beta chain was profiled in a study of CD8 T cells in Susac syndrome. Points on this clonotype: Its target is not known.

The CDR3 is 17 amino acids. The germline gives CDR1 SGHTA, CDR2 FQGTGA. V gave up 5 bases and J gave up 2 bases; unmatched junction bases: 12. Notes on the study in general: The study's TCR sequencing and HLA analysis drew on a certain number of individuals. That number was acknowledged as relatively small.

Random-hexamer reverse transcription was applied to about 0.45 to 1 ug RNA. Multiplex PCR with immunoSEQ amplified the TCR beta CDR3 across 54 Vbeta and 13 Jbeta. TCRdb re-derived calls from the immunoSEQ multiplex PCR reads in MiXCR, one entry per CDR3 protein. The sample shows around 170,000 distinct CDR3 sequences, 92% of them seen only once. Sequencing of TCR beta covered CD8+ and CD4+ T cells obtained from blood. The specimen sequenced was CD4+ T cells from PBMCs. V is TRBV7-3 and J is TRBJ1-5, with 7 positions matching TRBD1. The TCR originated in a human donor in good health. The CDR3 loop reads CASSPTGALGGNQPQHF. CDR3 coding DNA: TGTGCCAGCAGCCCAACAGGGGCCCTAGGAGGCAATCAGCCCCAGCATTTT.